These T cell receptor beta chains were read from a single sample in a study of CDR3 diversity in severe acne. TCRdb processed the PCR reads anew with MiXCR; each CDR3 protein has one entry. Of roughly 100,000 distinct CDR3 sequences in the sample, roughly half were seen once. Sequenced: blood. The receptors shown here come from a male donor with acne. CDR3s include the opening cysteine and the closing phenylalanine or tryptophan. The D gene is left open where the match is weak. Rows may omit the clone size; those that give it use once, few, many or a size class.

d_gene,abundance,v_gene,j_gene,CDR3aa,CDR3nt
.,.,TRBV5-1,TRBJ1-1,CASSPRSMNTEAFF,TGCGCCAGCAGCCCGCGGTCCATGAACACTGAAGCTTTCTTT
.,.,TRBV25-1,TRBJ1-2,CASSVPGAYGYTF,TGTGCCAGCAGTGTTCCAGGGGCCTATGGCTACACCTTC
TRBD1,few,TRBV12-3/TRBV12-4,TRBJ1-1,CASSFSGTDNTEAFF,TGTGCCAGCAGTTTTTCCGGGACAGACAACACTGAAGCTTTCTTT
.,few,TRBV27,TRBJ2-1,CASSYYGEQFF,TGTGCCAGCAGTTACTACGGTGAGCAGTTCTTC
.,.,TRBV27,TRBJ1-2,CASSLSAPGGEGYTF,TGTGCCAGCAGTTTATCGGCCCCTGGGGGGGAAGGCTACACCTTC
.,few,TRBV5-1,TRBJ1-4,CASSPANDLSKKKKLFF,TGCGCCAGCAGCCCCGCAAACGATCTAAGCAAAAAAAAAAAACTGTTTTTT
TRBD1,many,TRBV20-1,TRBJ2-6,CSARDPGQGLSSSGANVLTF,TGCAGTGCTAGAGACCCCGGACAGGGCCTCTCCAGCTCTGGGGCCAACGTCCTGACTTTC
.,few,TRBV12-3/TRBV12-4,TRBJ2-7,CASSPTRNEQYF,TGTGCCAGCAGCCCTACCAGGAACGAGCAGTACTTC
TRBD2,.,TRBV20-1,TRBJ2-7,CSARGRTSGPYEQYF,TGCAGTGCTAGAGGGCGGACTAGCGGCCCCTACGAGCAGTACTTC
TRBD1,.,TRBV6-1,TRBJ2-7,CASSERPQGDREQYF,TGTGCCAGCAGTGAAAGACCGCAGGGGGACCGGGAGCAGTACTTC
.,.,TRBV5-1,TRBJ1-1,CASSPDSLEAFF,TGCGCCAGCAGCCCCGATTCACTAGAAGCTTTCTTT
.,.,TRBV7-9,TRBJ2-7,CASSPGLGTPSYEQYF,TGTGCCAGCAGCCCGGGATTGGGGACGCCATCCTACGAGCAGTACTTC
TRBD1,few,TRBV4-3,TRBJ2-7,CASSQIGTDLTYEQYF,TGCGCCAGCAGCCAAATTGGGACAGATCTTACCTACGAGCAGTACTTC
TRBD1,.,TRBV4-1,TRBJ2-7,CASSPNDRDPDAEQYF,TGCGCCAGCAGCCCCAACGACAGGGACCCCGACGCCGAGCAGTACTTC
.,once,TRBV10-3,TRBJ1-1,CAISDGWGLNTEAFF,TGTGCCATCAGTGACGGGTGGGGCCTTAACACTGAAGCTTTCTTT
.,.,TRBV5-5,TRBJ2-7,CASNFYEQYF,TGCGCCAGTAACTTCTACGAGCAGTACTTC
TRBD1,many,TRBV6-1,TRBJ2-2,CATSGQGWTGELFF,TGTGCCACCTCAGGACAGGGGTGGACCGGGGAGCTGTTTTTT
TRBD1,.,TRBV12-3/TRBV12-4,TRBJ2-7,CASSQTGLEQYF,TGTGCCAGCAGCCAGACAGGGCTCGAGCAGTACTTC
TRBD2,.,TRBV2,TRBJ2-7,CASRTSGIAYEQYF,TGTGCCAGCAGGACTAGCGGGATTGCCTACGAGCAGTACTTC
TRBD1,.,TRBV5-1,TRBJ2-7,CASTPRGQGADSYEQYF,TGTGCCAGCACCCCTCGTGGACAGGGGGCGGATTCCTACGAGCAGTACTTC
TRBD1,few,TRBV29-1,TRBJ2-7,CSVEGNRGGQYF,TGCAGCGTTGAAGGAAACAGGGGTGGCCAGTACTTC
.,many,TRBV2,TRBJ1-4,CASRMTISYEKLFF,TGTGCCAGCAGGATGACAATCAGTTATGAAAAACTGTTTTTT
TRBD2,few,TRBV7-6,TRBJ2-5,CASSLGLGGGETQYF,TGTGCCAGCAGCCTTGGACTAGGTGGGGGGGAGACCCAGTACTTC
.,.,TRBV25-1,TRBJ1-2,CATSKFRDRDYGYTF,TGTGCTACCAGCAAATTTCGTGACCGGGACTATGGCTACACCTTC
.,many,TRBV29-1,TRBJ2-6,CSVEDPRFPGANVLTF,TGCAGCGTTGAAGATCCTAGGTTCCCTGGGGCCAACGTCCTGACTTTC
.,medium-sized,TRBV15,TRBJ1-3,CATGERSSGNTIYF,TGTGCCACAGGGGAAAGAAGCTCTGGAAACACCATATATTTT
TRBD1,many,TRBV28,TRBJ1-2,CASSFPGTEGKNGGYTF,TGTGCCAGCAGTTTCCCCGGGACAGAAGGCAAAAATGGCGGCTACACCTTC
TRBD1,many,TRBV6-5,TRBJ1-6,CAIRAGTEYNSPLHF,TGTGCCATCAGAGCCGGGACAGAGTATAATTCACCCCTCCACTTT
.,few,TRBV11-2,TRBJ2-5,CASSPHGGLKETQYF,TGTGCCAGCAGCCCCCACGGGGGATTGAAAGAGACCCAGTACTTC
TRBD2,.,TRBV3-1,TRBJ2-1,CASSQSMTSGRSDEQFF,TGTGCCAGCAGCCAAAGCATGACTAGCGGGAGATCCGATGAGCAGTTCTTC
TRBD1,.,TRBV9,TRBJ2-6,CASSVVDGQGVIAGANVLTF,TGTGCCAGCAGCGTAGTAGACGGACAGGGGGTGATTGCTGGGGCCAACGTCCTGACTTTC
.,.,TRBV9,TRBJ1-2,CASSVWQGMNYGYTF,TGTGCCAGCAGCGTATGGCAGGGGATGAACTATGGCTACACCTTC
TRBD2,medium-sized,TRBV20-1,TRBJ2-3,CSASLAGGTDTQYF,TGCAGTGCTAGCCTAGCGGGAGGCACAGATACGCAGTATTTT
TRBD1,.,TRBV7-9,TRBJ1-6,CASSLTGVNSPLHF,TGTGCCAGTAGCTTAACAGGGGTTAATTCACCCCTCCACTTT
.,once,TRBV28,TRBJ2-2,CASAPGRLNTGELFF,TGTGCCAGCGCCCCCGGACGGTTGAACACCGGGGAGCTGTTTTTT
.,.,TRBV7-9,TRBJ2-7,CASSHPDGVEQYF,TGTGCCAGCAGCCATCCCGACGGGGTGGAGCAGTACTTC
.,once,TRBV10-3,TRBJ2-7,CASSPGRAAEQYF,TGTGCCAGCAGCCCTGGACGGGCGGCCGAGCAGTACTTC
TRBD2,.,TRBV7-6,TRBJ2-2,CASSARLAGDFGELFF,TGTGCCAGCAGCGCACGACTAGCGGGAGACTTCGGGGAGCTGTTTTTT
.,.,TRBV7-9,TRBJ2-5,CASSQEMAQQETQYF,TGTGCCAGCAGCCAAGAGATGGCACAGCAAGAGACCCAGTACTTC
.,.,TRBV7-3,TRBJ2-7,CASSLTAEHEQYF,TGTGCCAGCAGCTTAACAGCGGAGCACGAGCAGTACTTC
.,.,TRBV15,TRBJ2-3,CATSRVPGTDTQYF,TGTGCCACCAGCAGGGTACCAGGAACAGATACGCAGTATTTT
TRBD1,many,TRBV2,TRBJ2-7,CASSEGQGLDEQYF,TGTGCCAGCAGTGAGGGACAGGGTTTGGACGAGCAGTACTTC
TRBD2,medium-sized,TRBV15,TRBJ2-7,CATSREGLAGVDEQYF,TGTGCCACCAGCAGAGAAGGACTAGCGGGAGTCGACGAGCAGTACTTC
.,many,TRBV28,TRBJ2-7,CASSFFDEQYF,TGTGCCAGCAGTTTCTTCGACGAGCAGTACTTC
.,many,TRBV20-1,TRBJ1-2,CSARDLGAPGNYGYTF,TGCAGTGCTAGAGATTTAGGGGCTCCCGGGAACTATGGCTACACCTTC
TRBD2,.,TRBV7-9,TRBJ2-6,CASSLVGGVDVLTF,TGTGCCAGCAGCTTAGTTGGGGGGGTAGACGTCCTGACTTTC
.,.,TRBV29-1,TRBJ1-2,CSVGPLRKDGYTF,TGCAGCGTTGGGCCGTTAAGAAAAGATGGCTACACCTTC
TRBD2,.,TRBV5-6,TRBJ2-5,CASSLSGSLYGETQYF,TGTGCCAGCAGCCTGAGCGGGAGTTTGTACGGAGAGACCCAGTACTTC
.,.,TRBV15,TRBJ1-5,CATSRVRDDQPQHF,TGTGCCACCAGCAGAGTGCGGGACGATCAGCCCCAGCATTTT
TRBD2,few,TRBV7-9,TRBJ2-5,CASTTLLAGPPLTTFETQYF,TGTGCCAGCACCACCTTGCTAGCGGGTCCACCTTTAACCACCTTTGAGACCCAGTACTTC
.,many,TRBV19,TRBJ2-3,CASSMSRTDTQCF,TGTGCCAGTAGTATGTCACGCACAGATACGCAGTGTTTT
.,.,TRBV20-1,TRBJ2-7,CSARDEDFPYEQYF,TGCAGTGCTAGAGATGAGGATTTCCCCTACGAGCAGTACTTC
.,.,TRBV12-3/TRBV12-4,TRBJ1-2,CASSSTDRRGYGYTF,TGTGCCAGCAGTTCTACAGACAGGAGGGGTTATGGCTACACCTTC
TRBD1,few,TRBV9,TRBJ1-1,CASGWDRGLNTEAFF,TGTGCCAGCGGGTGGGATAGGGGGCTGAACACTGAAGCTTTCTTT
.,.,TRBV7-2,TRBJ2-5,CASSLGRYSAEYF,TGTGCCAGCAGCTTAGGGAGGTACTCGGCGGAGTACTTC
.,.,TRBV7-2,TRBJ2-7,CASSPGTIEQYF,TGTGCCAGCAGCCCCGGGACAATCGAGCAGTACTTC
.,.,TRBV28,TRBJ1-1,CASSWYTAEAFF,TGTGCCAGCAGTTGGTATACGGCTGAAGCTTTCTTT
.,many,TRBV5-1,TRBJ1-1,CASSLVGVPEAFF,TGCGCCAGCAGCTTGGTCGGGGTGCCTGAAGCTTTCTTT
TRBD2,.,TRBV6-5,TRBJ2-2,CASSPSPGGRTGELFF,TGTGCCAGCAGCCCATCCCCGGGGGGGCGCACCGGGGAGCTGTTTTTT
.,.,TRBV15,TRBJ1-6,CATSREVDSPLHF,TGTGCCACCAGCAGAGAGGTAGATTCACCCCTCCACTTT